This is a list of T cell receptor beta chains from one sample in a study of CD8+ T cells in alopecia areata. TCRdb's table, derived via immunoSEQ multiplex PCR, lists solely in-frame clones and lacks some. Of 180,000 or so clones listed, approximately 50% are singletons. The input for sequencing was CD8+ T cells sorted from blood, taken around week 54, from a patient treated with tofacitinib. These receptors came from a human donor with alopecia areata. Each CDR3 is given with its conserved first and last residue. The order of the fields is V gene, J gene, clone size, D gene, CDR3 DNA, CDR3 protein. The D gene is left open where the match is weak. Size is omitted from some rows. Given values are once, few, many or a class for expanded clones.

TRBV7-6,TRBJ2-3,-,TRBD2,TGTGCCAGCAGCTACTCTAGCGGGGTAGGCACAGATACGCAGTATTTT,CASSYSSGVGTDTQYF
TRBV9,TRBJ2-3,-,-,TGTGCCAGCAGCTCCTACAGCACAGATACGCAGTATTTT,CASSSYSTDTQYF
TRBV5-6,TRBJ1-1,-,TRBD1,TGTGCCAGCAGCTTTCCGACAGGGTCCACTGAAGCTTTCTTT,CASSFPTGSTEAFF
TRBV4-2,TRBJ1-4,-,-,TGTGCCAGCAGCCCCCAACGGAGTGGGCTCGGGGCGGGGAATGAAAAACTGTTTTTT,CASSPQRSGLGAGNEKLFF
TRBV5-6,TRBJ1-2,-,TRBD1,TGTGCCAGCAGCTTAATCCAGGGGGTTCCCAGCTATGGCTACACCTTC,CASSLIQGVPSYGYTF
TRBV19,TRBJ2-2,few,-,TGTGCCAGTAGTATCTTGGCTGCGAACACCGGGGAGCTGTTTTTT,CASSILAANTGELFF
TRBV14,TRBJ2-5,few,-,TGTGCCAGCAATAGCAGAGCAGGAGAGACCCAGTACTTC,CASNSRAGETQYF
TRBV15,TRBJ2-1,-,-,TGTGCCACCAGCAGCCACAGGGCCGATGAGCAGTTCTTC,CATSSHRADEQFF
TRBV15,TRBJ1-2,few,TRBD1,TGTGCCACCCTAGCTGACAATGGGACAGATCCCTACACCTTC,CATLADNGTDPYTF
TRBV6-5,TRBJ1-1,few,-,TGTGCCAGCAGTTACACAGGGAGGGACACTGAAGCTTTCTTT,CASSYTGRDTEAFF
TRBV23-1,TRBJ1-1,few,TRBD1,TGCGCCAGCGTCGACAGGGGCCATGGTAACACTGAAGCTTTCTTT,CASVDRGHGNTEAFF
TRBV9,TRBJ2-1,few,TRBD2,TGTGCCAGCAGCGTAGCGGGGGGGCAACACAATGAGCAGTTCTTC,CASSVAGGQHNEQFF
TRBV29-1,TRBJ2-7,few,-,TGCACCTGTCCCGGTCCTTACGAGCAGTACTTC,CTCPGPYEQYF
TRBV15,TRBJ2-3,-,-,TGTGCCACCGTGGACAGTCGACCTAGCACAGATACGCAGTATTTT,CATVDSRPSTDTQYF
TRBV7-8,TRBJ1-6,-,-,TGTGCCAGCAGCGTTCAGGGGTTTAATTCACCCCTCCACTTT,CASSVQGFNSPLHF
TRBV4-2,TRBJ2-1,-,-,TGTGCCAGCAGCCAAGATCTCCTGGGGACCGATAATGAGCAGTTCTTC,CASSQDLLGTDNEQFF
TRBV30,TRBJ1-1,-,-,TGTGCCTGGAGTGCCCACAGGGAGGGTCATCCTGAAGCTTTCTTT,CAWSAHREGHPEAFF
TRBV27,TRBJ1-6,-,-,TGTGCCAGCAGTTTTGGGGGCGGTGGGTCACCCCTCCACTTT,CASSFGGGGSPLHF
TRBV11-2,TRBJ1-1,-,-,TGTGCCAGCAGGTTGGGGGTACGGACTGAAGCTTTCTTT,CASRLGVRTEAFF
TRBV11-2,TRBJ2-4,-,-,TGTGCCAGCAGCTTAGACAGGGACATTCAGTACTTC,CASSLDRDIQYF
TRBV9,TRBJ2-5,-,-,TGTGCCAGCAGCGAGTCCGTGGGGAGGCTGGGACAAGAGACCCAGTACTTC,CASSESVGRLGQETQYF
TRBV5-1,TRBJ2-1,-,-,TGCGCCAGCAGCTCCCCGGCACCTGAGCAGTTCTTC,CASSSPAPEQFF
TRBV5-1,TRBJ2-1,few,-,TGCGCCAGCAGCTTGGGGGCAGGCCTTGACAATGAGCAGTTCTTC,CASSLGAGLDNEQFF
TRBV7-9,TRBJ1-2,-,-,TGTGCCAGCATCGCCCCCCTTGGCTATGGCTACACCTTC,CASIAPLGYGYTF
TRBV7-9,TRBJ2-7,few,-,TGTGCCAGCAGGCCTCCAGACTACTCCTACGAGCAGTACTTC,CASRPPDYSYEQYF
TRBV7-2,TRBJ2-5,-,-,TGTGCCAGCAGCTTAGCAGGGGGTGGCGGAGAGACCCAGTACTTC,CASSLAGGGGETQYF
TRBV2,TRBJ1-4,-,TRBD1,TGTGCCAGCAGGGGGGACAGGCCGGTGGGGCAACTGTTTTTT,CASRGDRPVGQLFF
TRBV15,TRBJ2-5,-,-,TGTGCCACCAGCAGAGTAGGGATAGAGACCCAGTACTTC,CATSRVGIETQYF
TRBV2,TRBJ1-1,few,-,TGTGCCAGCAAGTTCATGAACACTGAAGCTTTCTTT,CASKFMNTEAFF
TRBV13,TRBJ1-1,-,-,TGTGCCAGCAGGGCCTCCGGGCCGGGAACCCTTACTGGCGCTTTCTTT,CASRASGPGTLTGAFF
TRBV7-8,TRBJ2-7,-,-,TGTGCCAGCAGCTTAGCCGGGCAGCTCATCCACGAGCAGTACTTC,CASSLAGQLIHEQYF
TRBV5-1,TRBJ2-7,-,TRBD1,TGCGCCAGCAGCTACCGGACAGGGGGGTCTCTCGAGCAGTACTTC,CASSYRTGGSLEQYF
TRBV5-1,TRBJ2-7,once,TRBD1,TGCGCCAGCAGCTTGGTTACAGGGGCGAACGAGCAGTACTTC,CASSLVTGANEQYF
TRBV13,TRBJ2-7,-,TRBD1,TGTGCCAGCAGTGACCTACAGGGGGCGCGGGGATACGAGCAGTACTTC,CASSDLQGARGYEQYF
TRBV7-9,TRBJ2-7,-,TRBD1,TGTGCCAGCAGCTCCTCCGGGACAGGGACCTACGAGCAGTACTTC,CASSSSGTGTYEQYF
TRBV27,TRBJ1-5,-,-,TGTGCCAGCAGTTCTTCCTCCGGACACCACCCACAGCCCCAGCATTTT,CASSSSSGHHPQPQHF
TRBV7-3,TRBJ1-1,-,-,TGTGCCAGCAGCTCCCAGGGGAACACTGAAGCTTTCTTT,CASSSQGNTEAFF
TRBV4-3,TRBJ1-1,-,TRBD1,TGCGCCAGCAGCACCTACAGGGGTTTGAACACTGAAGCTTTCTTT,CASSTYRGLNTEAFF
TRBV6-5,TRBJ2-3,-,-,TGTGCCAGCAGTTACCAGGGCGCCTTCACAGATACGCAGTATTTT,CASSYQGAFTDTQYF
TRBV4-2,TRBJ1-2,-,-,TGTGCCAGCAGCCAAGATCAGGCGGGGTTTGAGGGTAGTTCGGCCTATGGCTACACCTTC,CASSQDQAGFEGSSAYGYTF
TRBV5-6,TRBJ1-5,-,TRBD1,TGTGCCAGCAGCCTAGGACAGGGAGGTCATCAGCCCCAGCATTTT,CASSLGQGGHQPQHF
TRBV29-1,TRBJ1-1,-,-,TGCAGCGTTGAAGATCCGGGGTTCACTGAAGCTTTCTTT,CSVEDPGFTEAFF
TRBV27,TRBJ1-6,-,-,TGTGCCAGCAGTCCCCGTAATAATTCACCCCTCCACTTT,CASSPRNNSPLHF
TRBV11-2,TRBJ1-1,-,-,TGTGCCAGCAGCTTAGATCCTTTGGCCGGCGGGAACACTGAAGCTTTCTTT,CASSLDPLAGGNTEAFF
TRBV12-5,TRBJ2-1,many,-,TGTGCTAGTACCGCGAGGGTGGAGCAGTTCTTC,CASTARVEQFF
TRBV6-5,TRBJ1-5,-,-,TGTGCCAGCAGTTACGTTAGCAATCAGCCCCAGCATTTT,CASSYVSNQPQHF
TRBV27,TRBJ1-5,-,-,TGTGCCAGCAGTTTTGCGGCTGGGGCAGGCTATCAGCCCCAGCATTTT,CASSFAAGAGYQPQHF
TRBV27,TRBJ2-1,-,TRBD1,TGTGCCAGCAGTTTCGACAGGGTCGGTGAGCAGTTCTTC,CASSFDRVGEQFF